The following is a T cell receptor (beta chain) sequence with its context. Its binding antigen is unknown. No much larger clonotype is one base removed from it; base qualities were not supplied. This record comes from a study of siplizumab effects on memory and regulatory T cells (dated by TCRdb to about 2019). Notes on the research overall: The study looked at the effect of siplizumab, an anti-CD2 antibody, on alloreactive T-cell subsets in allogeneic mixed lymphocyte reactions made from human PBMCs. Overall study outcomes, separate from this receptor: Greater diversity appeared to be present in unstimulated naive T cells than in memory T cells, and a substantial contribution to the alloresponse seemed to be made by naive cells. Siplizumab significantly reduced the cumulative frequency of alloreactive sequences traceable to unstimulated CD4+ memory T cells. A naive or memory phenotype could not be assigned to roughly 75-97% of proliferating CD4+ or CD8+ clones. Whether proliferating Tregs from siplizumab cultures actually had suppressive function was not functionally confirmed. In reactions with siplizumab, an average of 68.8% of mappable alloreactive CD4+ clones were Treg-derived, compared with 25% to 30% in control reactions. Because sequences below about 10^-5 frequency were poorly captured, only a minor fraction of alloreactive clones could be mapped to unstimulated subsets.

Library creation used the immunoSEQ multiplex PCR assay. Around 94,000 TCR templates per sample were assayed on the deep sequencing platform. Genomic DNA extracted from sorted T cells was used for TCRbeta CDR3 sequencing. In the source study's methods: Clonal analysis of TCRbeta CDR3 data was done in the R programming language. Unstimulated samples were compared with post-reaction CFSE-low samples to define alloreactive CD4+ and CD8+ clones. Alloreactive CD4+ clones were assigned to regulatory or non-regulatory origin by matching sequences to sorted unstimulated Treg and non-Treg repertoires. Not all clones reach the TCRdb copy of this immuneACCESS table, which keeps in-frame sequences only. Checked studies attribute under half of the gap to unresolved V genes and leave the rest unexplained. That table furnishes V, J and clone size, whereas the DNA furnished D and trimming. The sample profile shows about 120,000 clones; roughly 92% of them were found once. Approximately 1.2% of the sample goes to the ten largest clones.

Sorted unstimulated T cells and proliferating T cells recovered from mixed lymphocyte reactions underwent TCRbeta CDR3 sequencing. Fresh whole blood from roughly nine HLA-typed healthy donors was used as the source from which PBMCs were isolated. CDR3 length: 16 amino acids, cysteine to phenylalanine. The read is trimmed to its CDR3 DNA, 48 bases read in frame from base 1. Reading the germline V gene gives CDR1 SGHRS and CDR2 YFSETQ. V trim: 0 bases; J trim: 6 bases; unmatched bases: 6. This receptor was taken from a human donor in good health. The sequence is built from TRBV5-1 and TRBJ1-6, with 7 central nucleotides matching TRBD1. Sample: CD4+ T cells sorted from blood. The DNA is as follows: TGCGCCAGCAGCTTGGGGTTGGCAGGGGGTAATTCACCCCTCCACTTT. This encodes CASSLGLAGGNSPLHF.